What follows is one T cell receptor (beta chain) and its context. Its antigen is not known. This sample is drawn from a study of cytomegalovirus exposure and HLA in healthy donors. Study conclusions and caveats: An Asian-associated ancestry cluster reportedly showed fewer N-insertions than the approximately 690-donor mean in a later analysis.

Both 60 Vbeta primers and 13 Jbeta primers went into the PCR. Here immunoSEQ multiplex PCR was the method, and the copy in TCRdb shows in-frame clones only, minus some. The sample table sets out about 46,000 clones. Material: PBMCs. The sequence was obtained from a woman aged 40 to 50 in good health and CMV-seronegative.

CDR3 nucleotides: TGTGCCAGCAGCATAGGGGTAGCGGGAGCTACGCAGTATTTT. This encodes CASSIGVAGATQYF. The chain has TRBV11-3 and TRBJ2-3, with TRBD2 matching over 9 bases. This CDR3 has 14 amino acids. V shed 5 bases, J shed 8 bases, and the junction held 8 bases outside the gene matches. Looked up from germline, CDR1 is SGHNT and CDR2 is YENEEA.